This record looks at one TCR beta chain sequence and its context. Everyone who took part was roughly 18 to 95 years old, and they came from about two dozen US areas. Participant reports of clinical history set cohort assignment. Recovered status applied to Cohort 3 donors who had two consecutive negative PCRs. It also applied to those with clearance or with symptom resolution. Assay used: immunoSEQ multiplex PCR; TCRdb lists only in-frame clones, some missing. This table has about 200,000 clones, about 85% appearing once. The data were obtained in a study of blood T cell repertoires in COVID-19. The wider study: The United States, Italy and Spain provided the acute and convalescent COVID-19 samples.

Germline V lookup: CDR1 KGHDR, CDR2 SFDVKD. The length of the CDR3 is 13 residues. The ends were cut back, 5 bases at V and 6 bases at J, with 12 bases in the middle. This receptor was identified in a man between 35 and 55 years old who had recovered from COVID-19. The chain combines TRBV24-1 with TRBJ1-2, with D possibly TRBD1 on 6 matching bases. Sequenced: PBMCs or T cells enriched from blood (not recorded which). CDR3 coding DNA: TGTGCCACCAGTGCTCGGGACACCGATGGCTACACCTTC. Translated, it gives CATSARDTDGYTF.